This T cell receptor (beta chain) was recorded in a study of shared clonotypes between healthy human individuals. Study-wide points: Rarefaction demonstrated incomplete sorted-subset sequencing despite large depth.

In the original analysis: Owing to the provision of junction-only sequences devoid of quality scores by immunoSEQ, filtering differed. Using immunoSEQ multiplex PCR, the repertoire was profiled, and TCRdb retains in-frame clones only, with some absent. The DNA was the basis for D and trimming; V, J and clone size are from that table. Of about 1 million clones in the sample, under 80% are singletons; the top ten hold approximately 1.5%. Germline V gene data show CDR1 as KGHSH and CDR2 as LQKENI. This CDR3 has 14 amino acids. Trimming took off 3 bases at V and 5 bases at J, with 11 bases between the two ends. Points on this clone: The antigen is undetermined.

This chain links TRBV18 with TRBJ1-5, with D perhaps matching TRBD1 (5 bases). The receptor was isolated from a man between 18 and 35 years old in good health. The specimen sequenced was memory CD4+ T cells sorted from blood. Subset in this sample: CD45RA-negative fraction. CDR3 sequence: CASSPGGEYQPQHF. Here the CDR3 DNA reads TGTGCCAGCTCACCGGGGGGGGAATATCAGCCCCAGCATTTT.